The 22 T cell receptor beta chains below were found in one sample sequenced in a study of T cells in Graves' hyperthyroidism and ophthalmopathy. Amplified TCR beta CDR3 regions derived from RNA transcripts. The study used the HTBI primer set for a first-round RT-PCR of the TCR CDR3. Each CDR3 protein is one row after TCRdb ran MiXCR on the multiplex PCR reads. The sample holds about 610,000 distinct CDR3 sequences, 14% to 15% seen once. The sample taken for sequencing was blood. The receptors shown here come from a woman aged 40-49 years with Graves' ophthalmopathy.

This clonotype was seen repeatedly, ten times or more. V gene TRBV6-5 combines with J gene TRBJ1-1; no clear D. Germline V gene lookup returns CDR1 MNHEY and CDR2 SVGAGI. CDR3 length equals 12 residues. V gave up 11 bases and J gave up 0 bases, with 10 bases separating them. CDR3 protein: CAEYPVNTEAFF. In DNA form, the CDR3 reads TGTGCCGAATACCCCGTGAACACTGAAGCTTTCTTT.

The sample holds many counts of this clonotype. The chain carries TRBV10-1 and TRBJ2-5; possible D gene TRBD1, 6 bases. Germline loops: CDR1 WNHNN, CDR2 SYGVQD (reference sequence). CDR3 length equals 11 residues. With 7 bases removed from V and 5 bases from J, the gap between germline ends came to 8 bases. CDR3 in DNA: TGCGCCAGCAACAGGGTGGAGACCCAGTACTTC. It specifies CASNRVETQYF.

This chain uses TRBV29-1 with TRBJ1-5; 8 nucleotides match TRBD1. J gave up 7 bases and V 5 bases, and 10 bases lay outside the gene matches. This CDR3 has 14 residues. Germline V gene data show CDR1 as SQVTM and CDR2 as ANQGSEA. CDR3: CSVKLTGDGQPQHF. CDR3 bases: TGCAGCGTTAAGTTGACAGGGGATGGACAGCCCCAGCATTTT.

This clonotype was recorded at least ten times. V usage is TRBV30 and J usage is TRBJ2-5, with 15 bases aligning to TRBD2. The germline CDR1 and CDR2 sequences are GTSNPN and SVGIG (reference sequence). The V segment lost 1 base and the J segment 5 bases; nucleotides outside the gene matches: 2. The CDR3 runs 15 residues. CDR3 DNA sequence: TGTGCCTGGAGTGAAGGGACTAGCGGGAGGGAGACCCAGTACTTC. As protein: CAWSEGTSGRETQYF.

This clonotype was counted only a few times. J is TRBJ1-5 and V is TRBV10-3, with 8 bases that match TRBD1. Germline CDR1 reads ENHRY; CDR2 reads SYGVKD. The junction had 7 bases not matched to a gene; V was cut back by 10 bases and J by 2 bases. The CDR3 sequence is 14 residues long. The CDR3 sequence: CATRQGAGNQPQHF. The CDR3 bases are TGTGCCACCCGGCAGGGGGCTGGCAATCAGCCCCAGCATTTT.

This clonotype was recorded once. This clone may be a read error of a much larger clone one base away. The rearrangement joins TRBV28 to TRBJ2-7; D perhaps matches TRBD2 (5 bases). The CDR3 sequence is 14 residues long. Per germline, CDR1 MDHEN and CDR2 SYDVKM. CDR3 loop: CASSQGQTTSEQYF. The CDR3 bases are TGCGCCAGCAGCCAAGGTCAGACTACGAGCGAGCAGTACTTC.

This clonotype was picked up many times. The rearrangement joins TRBV19 to TRBJ2-7, with 10 positions matching TRBD2. The CDR3 covers 14 residues. In germline, CDR1 is LNHDA, CDR2 SQIVND (reference sequence). Trimming took 3 bases from V and 2 from J; bases not matched to a gene: 1. The CDR3 DNA reads TGTGCCAGTAGTATCACTAGCGGGGCCTACGAGCAGTACTTC. It specifies CASSITSGAYEQYF.

Ten or more counts support this clonotype. The V and J genes are TRBV5-1 and TRBJ2-7, with D uncertain. CDR3 length equals 15 residues. Germline V CDR1 and CDR2: SGHRS, YFSETQ. Trimming removed 2 bases from V and 1 base from J, with 13 bases in between. The DNA for the CDR3 is TGCGCCAGCAGCTTCAACCCAGGCATTTCCTACGAGCAGTACTTC. The encoded protein is CASSFNPGISYEQYF. Drawing the rest from reference TRBV5-1 and TRBJ2-7, the complete variable domain is KAGVTQTPRYLIKTRGQQVTLSCSPISGHRSVSWYQQTPGQGLQFLFEYFSETQRNKGNFPGRFSGRQFSNSRSEMNVSTLELGDSALYLCASSFNPGISYEQYFGPGTRLTVT.

This sequence joins TRBV2 and TRBJ1-2; TRBD1 matches 7 bases. This CDR3 is 15 amino acids long. CDR1 SNHLY and CDR2 FYNNEI come from the germline V gene. Losses at the gene ends were 7 bases for V and 2 bases for J; bases not matched to a gene: 10. The DNA of the CDR3 is TGTGCCAGCACCGTTCCGGGACAGTTAAACTATGGCTACACCTTC. The encoded protein is CASTVPGQLNYGYTF.

This clonotype occurred many times. This chain links TRBV7-6 with TRBJ2-5, with 7 bases aligning to TRBD2. J was trimmed by 4 bases and V by 5 bases; bases with no gene match: 13. The V gene's germline CDR1 is SGHVS and CDR2 FNYEAQ. This CDR3 is built from 16 residues. CDR3 residues: CASSQLRPGLSETQYF. CDR3 sequence (DNA): TGTGCCAGCAGCCAACTCCGTCCGGGACTATCAGAGACCCAGTACTTC.

This clonotype appeared many times. The chain combines TRBV28 with TRBJ2-5; 9 positions match TRBD2. This CDR3 is built from 15 residues. Germline V CDR1 and CDR2: MDHEN, SYDVKM. V dropped 3 bases and J dropped 4; count of bases not matched to a gene: 6. The CDR3 region is CASSLDSGSSETQYF. CDR3 nucleotide sequence: TGTGCCAGCAGTTTGGATAGCGGGAGTTCAGAGACCCAGTACTTC. Full variable domain (rest looked up from reference TRBV28 and TRBJ2-5): DVKVTQSSRYLVKRTGEKVFLECVQDMDHENMFWYRQDPGLGLRLIYFSYDVKMKEKGDIPEGYSVSREKKERFSLILESASTNQTSMYLCASSLDSGSSETQYFGPGTRLLVL.

This clonotype has just a few counts. The V and J genes are TRBV6-2 or TRBV6-3 and TRBJ2-7; possible D gene TRBD2, 6 bases. The CDR3 loop spans 13 amino acids. The germline CDR1 and CDR2 sequences are MNHEY and SVGEGT. V was clipped by 7 bases and J by 2 bases, with 12 bases between them. As DNA, the CDR3 is TGTGCCAGCAAATCGGGAGTGGCCTACGAGCAGTACTTC. Protein sequence: CASKSGVAYEQYF.

This clonotype was recorded many times. The chain recombines TRBV6-5 with TRBJ2-7, with D unclear. Germline V gives CDR1 MNHEY, CDR2 SVGAGI. This CDR3 comprises 13 residues. Deletions cut 0 bases from V and 3 bases from J, with 6 bases between. The CDR3 DNA sequence: TGTGCCAGCAGTTACTCATTCAACTACGAGCAGTACTTC. Translating gives CASSYSFNYEQYF.

This clonotype was observed many times. The chain couples TRBV27 to TRBJ2-5, with 9 bases matching TRBD2. Per germline, CDR1 MNHEY and CDR2 SMNVEV (reference sequence). The J segment lost 1 base and the V segment lost 6 bases, leaving 9 bases of the junction unmatched. This CDR3 has 16 amino acids. The CDR3 sequence is CASSPWSAGGQETQYF. The CDR3 DNA reads TGTGCCAGCAGCCCCTGGTCAGCGGGAGGCCAAGAGACCCAGTACTTC.

This clonotype was seen at least ten times. The chain links TRBV27 to TRBJ2-2; D uncertain. Trimming stripped 3 bases from V and 6 bases from J, with 5 bases between. Germline CDR1 MNHEY, CDR2 SMNVEV (reference sequence). The CDR3 covers 12 residues. CDR3 sequence: CASSFGSGELFF. CDR3 sequence (DNA): TGTGCCAGCAGTTTTGGGTCCGGGGAGCTGTTTTTT.

This clonotype was seen many times. The chain recombines TRBV6-2 or TRBV6-3 with TRBJ1-1; D gene ambiguous. The CDR3 contains 14 residues. V shed 3 bases and J shed 1 base, with 9 bases lying between them. Germline assignment: CDR1 MNHEY and CDR2 SVGEGT. CDR3 sequence reads: CASSYSPPNTEAFF. CDR3 DNA: TGTGCCAGCAGTTATTCGCCTCCGAACACTGAAGCTTTCTTT.

CDR3 in amino acids: CASSEPYEYYEQYF. The CDR3 coding sequence is TGTGCCAGCAGTGAACCGTACGAATACTACGAGCAGTACTTC. This sequence joins TRBV2 and TRBJ2-7; D gene ambiguous. V was cut by 2 bases and J by 3 bases, with 11 bases left in between. Germline lookup yields CDR1 SNHLY and CDR2 FYNNEI. The CDR3 has 14 residues.

The chain has TRBV28 and TRBJ2-7; maybe TRBD1 (7 bases). CDR1 is MDHEN and CDR2 is SYDVKM in the germline V gene. This CDR3 spans 14 amino acids. Trimming shortened V by 5 bases and J by 7 bases, and 18 bases separated the two germline ends. CDR3: CASSPVKGAGEQYF. The CDR3 DNA sequence: TGTGCCAGCAGTCCGGTAAAGGGGGCGGGGGAGCAGTACTTC.

The sample holds many counts of this clonotype. The rearrangement links TRBV6-1 to TRBJ1-1, with 9 nucleotides matching TRBD1. Germline assignment: CDR1 MNHNS and CDR2 SASEGT. With V trimmed by 4 bases and J by 5 bases, 8 bases remained unmatched. The CDR3 spans 15 residues. The DNA of the CDR3 is TGTGCCAGCAGTGCCGTGGACAGGGGAAGGACTGAAGCTTTCTTT. This sequence encodes CASSAVDRGRTEAFF.

The CDR3 coding sequence is TGTGCCAGCACCTTGACAGGAGACTTCTCTGGGGCCAACGTCCTGACTTTC. Protein: CASTLTGDFSGANVLTF. The chain employs TRBV12-3 or TRBV12-4 and TRBJ2-6; possibly TRBD1 for D (6 bases). V gave up 7 bases and J gave up 0 bases, with 16 bases separating them. The CDR3 has 17 residues.

This clonotype was seen more than once but under ten times. V and J are TRBV6-5 and TRBJ2-5; possible D gene TRBD1, 5 bases. This CDR3 region has 15 residues. Germline CDR1 is MNHEY and CDR2 is SVGAGI. V gave up 4 bases and J gave up 2 bases, with 14 bases separating them. CDR3 in amino acids: CASSSQWGRQETQYF. Here the CDR3 DNA reads TGTGCCAGCAGTTCGCAATGGGGCAGACAAGAGACCCAGTACTTC.

This clonotype was recorded at least ten times. The rearrangement uses TRBV11-1 and TRBJ2-5; a weak D match, TRBD2 (5 bases). Between the trimmed V and J ends, which lost 1 base and 4 bases, there was a span of 10 bases. The CDR3 length is 14 residues. Germline CDR1 is SGHAT and CDR2 is FQDESV (reference sequence). The DNA for the CDR3 is TGTGCCAGCAGCTTAGGGTTTGAGGGAGAGACCCAGTACTTC. It is translated as CASSLGFEGETQYF.